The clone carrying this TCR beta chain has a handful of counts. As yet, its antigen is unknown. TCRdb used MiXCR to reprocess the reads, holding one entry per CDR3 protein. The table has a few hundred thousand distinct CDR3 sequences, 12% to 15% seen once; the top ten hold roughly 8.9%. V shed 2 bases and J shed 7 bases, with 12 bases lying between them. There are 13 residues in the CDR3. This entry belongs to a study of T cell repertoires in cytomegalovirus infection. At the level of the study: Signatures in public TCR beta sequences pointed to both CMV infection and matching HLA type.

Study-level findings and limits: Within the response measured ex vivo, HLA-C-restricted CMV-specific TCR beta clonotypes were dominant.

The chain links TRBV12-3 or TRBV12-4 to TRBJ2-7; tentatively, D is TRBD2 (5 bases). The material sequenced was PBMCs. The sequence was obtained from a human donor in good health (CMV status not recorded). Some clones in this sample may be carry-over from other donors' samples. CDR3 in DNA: TGTGCCAGCAGTTTAACAGCTGGGGAGGAGCAGTACTTC. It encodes CASSLTAGEEQYF.